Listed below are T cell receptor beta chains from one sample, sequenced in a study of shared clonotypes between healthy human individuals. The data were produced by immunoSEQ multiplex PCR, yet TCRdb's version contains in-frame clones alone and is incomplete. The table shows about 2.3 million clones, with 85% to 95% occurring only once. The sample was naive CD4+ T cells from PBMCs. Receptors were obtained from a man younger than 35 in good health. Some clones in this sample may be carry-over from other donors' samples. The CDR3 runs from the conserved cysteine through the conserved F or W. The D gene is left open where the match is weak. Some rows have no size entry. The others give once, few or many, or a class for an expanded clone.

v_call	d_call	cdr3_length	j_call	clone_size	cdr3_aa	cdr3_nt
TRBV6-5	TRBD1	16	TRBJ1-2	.	CASSYSSGQGFYGYTF	TGTGCCAGCAGTTACTCTTCGGGACAGGGCTTCTATGGCTACACCTTC
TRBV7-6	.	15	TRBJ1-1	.	CASSLAGQGITEAFF	TGTGCCAGCAGCTTAGCTGGTCAGGGAATTACTGAAGCTTTCTTT
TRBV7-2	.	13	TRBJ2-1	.	CASSSTGSTEQFF	TGTGCCAGCAGCTCCACAGGTTCCACTGAGCAGTTCTTC
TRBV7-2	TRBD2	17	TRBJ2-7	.	CASSFRLAGDSSYEQYF	TGTGCCAGCAGCTTCAGACTAGCGGGGGATAGCTCCTACGAGCAGTACTTC
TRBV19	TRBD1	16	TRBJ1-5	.	CASSILGQGDNQPQHF	TGTGCCAGTAGTATATTAGGCCAGGGGGACAATCAGCCCCAGCATTTT
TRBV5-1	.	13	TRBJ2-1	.	CASSETFYNEQFF	TGCGCCAGCAGTGAGACTTTTTACAATGAGCAGTTCTTC
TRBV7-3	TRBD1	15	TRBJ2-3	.	CASSLGQGLSDTQYF	TGTGCCAGCAGCTTAGGACAGGGTTTGTCAGATACGCAGTATTTT
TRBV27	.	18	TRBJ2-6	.	CASHIKGGPSSGANVLTF	TGTGCCAGCCATATTAAGGGCGGCCCTTCCTCTGGGGCCAACGTCCTGACTTTC
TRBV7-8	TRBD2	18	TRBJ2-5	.	CASSLFSISGGIQETQYF	TGTGCCAGCAGCTTATTTAGCATTTCGGGAGGTATCCAAGAGACCCAGTACTTC
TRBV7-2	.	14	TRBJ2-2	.	CASSLAGNIGELFF	TGTGCCAGCAGCTTAGCCGGAAACATCGGGGAGCTGTTTTTT
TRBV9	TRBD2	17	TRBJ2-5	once	CASSRASGNVYQETQYF	TGTGCCAGCAGTAGGGCTAGCGGAAACGTGTACCAAGAGACCCAGTACTTC
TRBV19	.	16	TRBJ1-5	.	CASSIPGSAGNQPQHF	TGTGCCAGTAGTATACCGGGATCAGCGGGCAATCAGCCCCAGCATTTT
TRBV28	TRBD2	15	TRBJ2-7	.	CASSTNPLAGVEQYF	TGTGCCAGCAGCACGAACCCACTAGCGGGAGTCGAGCAGTACTTC
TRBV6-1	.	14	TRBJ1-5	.	CASSEGRDRQPQHF	TGTGCCAGCAGTGAGGGCAGGGATCGTCAGCCCCAGCATTTT
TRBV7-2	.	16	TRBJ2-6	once	CASSRSVGSGANVLTF	TGTGCCAGCAGCCGAAGCGTGGGCTCTGGGGCCAACGTCCTGACTTTC
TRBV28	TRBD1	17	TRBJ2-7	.	CASSLLGLGQGGYEQYF	TGTGCCAGCAGTTTATTAGGGTTGGGACAGGGGGGCTACGAGCAGTACTTC
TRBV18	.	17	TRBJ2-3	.	CASSPVTGRASTDTQYF	TGTGCCAGCTCACCCGTGACGGGAAGGGCTAGCACAGATACGCAGTATTTT
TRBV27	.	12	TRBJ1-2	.	CASREGNYGYTF	TGTGCCAGTAGGGAGGGTAACTATGGCTACACCTTC
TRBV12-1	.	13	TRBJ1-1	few	CASSSQKNTEAFF	TGTGCCAGCAGCTCACAGAAGAACACTGAAGCTTTCTTT
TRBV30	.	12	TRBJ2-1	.	CAWTVKPGEQFF	TGTGCCTGGACGGTCAAACCGGGGGAGCAGTTCTTC
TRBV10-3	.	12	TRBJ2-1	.	CAISDSRPEQFF	TGTGCCATCAGTGACTCCCGTCCTGAGCAGTTCTTC
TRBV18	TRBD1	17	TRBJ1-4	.	CASSTNSGGLGNEKLFF	TGTGCCAGCTCAACCAACTCAGGGGGCCTCGGGAATGAAAAACTGTTTTTT
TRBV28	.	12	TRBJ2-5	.	CASSLVRETQYF	TGTGCCAGCAGTTTAGTTAGAGAGACCCAGTACTTC
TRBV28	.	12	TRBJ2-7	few	CASSLGAGEQYF	TGTGCCAGCAGTTTAGGGGCAGGCGAGCAGTACTTC
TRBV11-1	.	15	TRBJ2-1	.	CASSLSGTSYNEQFF	TGTGCCAGCAGCTTATCGGGTACCTCCTACAATGAGCAGTTCTTC
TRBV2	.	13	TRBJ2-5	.	CASSRPLGTDAYF	TGTGCCAGCAGTCGTCCCCTCGGGACGGATGCGTACTTC
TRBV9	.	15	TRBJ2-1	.	CASSVGGVAYNEQFF	TGTGCCAGCAGCGTAGGCGGTGTAGCCTACAATGAGCAGTTCTTC
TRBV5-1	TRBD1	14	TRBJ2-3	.	CASQYRGTADTQYF	TGCGCCAGCCAATACAGGGGTACAGCAGATACGCAGTATTTT
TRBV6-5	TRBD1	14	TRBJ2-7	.	CASSTTGVHYEQYF	TGTGCCAGCAGCACGACAGGGGTTCACTACGAGCAGTACTTC
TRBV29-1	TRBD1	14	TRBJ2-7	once	CSVAPGQGINEQYF	TGCAGCGTTGCACCGGGACAGGGGATCAACGAGCAGTACTTC
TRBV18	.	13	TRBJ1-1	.	CASSPKGNTEAFF	TGTGCCAGCTCACCCAAGGGGAACACTGAAGCTTTCTTT
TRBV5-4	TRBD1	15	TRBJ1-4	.	CASSLPTGGNEKLFF	TGTGCCAGCAGCTTGCCGACAGGGGGGAATGAAAAACTGTTTTTT
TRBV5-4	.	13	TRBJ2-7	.	CASSFRGRGEQYF	TGTGCCAGCAGCTTCCGTGGGAGAGGTGAGCAGTACTTC
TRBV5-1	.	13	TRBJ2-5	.	CASSSGAGETQYF	TGCGCCAGCAGCTCGGGCGCGGGAGAGACCCAGTACTTC
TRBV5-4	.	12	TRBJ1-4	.	CASSSRVGKLFF	TGTGCCAGCAGCTCTAGGGTGGGAAAACTGTTTTTT
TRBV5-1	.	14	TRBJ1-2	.	CASSLSGRQNGYTF	TGCGCCAGCAGCTTGTCGGGCAGACAGAATGGCTACACCTTC